The T cell receptor (beta chain) described here comes from a study of blood T cell repertoires in COVID-19. Background on the study: Donors in the United States, Italy and Spain gave samples during acute or convalescent COVID-19.

Only in-frame clones appear in the TCRdb table, and some are missing; sequencing was by immunoSEQ multiplex PCR. The sample lists about 150,000 clones; roughly 86% were seen once. V lost 5 bases and J lost 5; bases outside the gene matches: 4. The CDR3 sequence is 13 residues long. The germline V gene encodes CDR1 SGHRS and CDR2 YFSETQ. Input material: peripheral blood. This clonotype was obtained from a human donor with acute or convalescent COVID-19. The donor label of this sample is uncertain. The V and J genes are TRBV5-1 and TRBJ2-5, with TRBD1 identical over 9 bases. The CDR3 spells CASRPGTGETQYF. CDR3 bases: TGCGCCAGCAGGCCCGGGACAGGGGAGACCCAGTACTTC.